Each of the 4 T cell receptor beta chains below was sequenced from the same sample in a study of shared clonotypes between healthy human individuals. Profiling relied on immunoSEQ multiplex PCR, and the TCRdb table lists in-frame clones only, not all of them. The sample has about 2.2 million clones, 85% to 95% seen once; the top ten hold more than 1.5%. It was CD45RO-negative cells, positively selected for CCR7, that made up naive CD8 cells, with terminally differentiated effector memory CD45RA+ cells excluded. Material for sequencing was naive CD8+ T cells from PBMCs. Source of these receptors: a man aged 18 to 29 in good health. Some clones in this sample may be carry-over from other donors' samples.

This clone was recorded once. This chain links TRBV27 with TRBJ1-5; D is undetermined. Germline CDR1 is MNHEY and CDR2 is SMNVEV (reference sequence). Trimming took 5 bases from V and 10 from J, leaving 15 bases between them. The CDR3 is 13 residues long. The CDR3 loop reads CASSQTRTPPQHF. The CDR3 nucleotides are TGTGCCAGCAGTCAAACCCGTACACCACCCCAGCATTTT.

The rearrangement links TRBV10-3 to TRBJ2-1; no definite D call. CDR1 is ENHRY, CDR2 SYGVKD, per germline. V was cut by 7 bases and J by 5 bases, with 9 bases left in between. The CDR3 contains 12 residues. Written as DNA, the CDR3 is TGTGCCATCAAGGTTAGGAACAATGAGCAGTTCTTC. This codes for CAIKVRNNEQFF.

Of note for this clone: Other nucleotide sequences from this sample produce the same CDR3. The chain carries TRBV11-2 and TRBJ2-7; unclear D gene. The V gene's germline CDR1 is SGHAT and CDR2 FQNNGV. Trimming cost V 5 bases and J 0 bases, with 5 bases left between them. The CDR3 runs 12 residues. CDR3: CASSPYSYEQYF. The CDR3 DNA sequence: TGTGCCAGCAGCCCATACTCCTACGAGCAGTACTTC.

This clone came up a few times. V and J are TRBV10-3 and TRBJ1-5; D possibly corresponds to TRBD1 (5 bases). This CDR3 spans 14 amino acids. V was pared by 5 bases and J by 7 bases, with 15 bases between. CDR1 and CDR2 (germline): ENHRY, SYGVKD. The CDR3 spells CAISTGTSGQPQHF. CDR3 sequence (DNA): TGTGCCATCAGTACCGGGACCTCGGGCCAGCCCCAGCATTTT.